This entry lists 32 T cell receptor beta chains sequenced from one sample in a study of T-cell reconstitution after alpha-beta-depleted transplantation in children. The authors prepared the TCRbeta library with unique molecular identifiers. MiXCR, run by TCRdb on the PCR reads, gives a single entry per CDR3 protein. Of 500,000 to 750,000 distinct CDR3 sequences in the sample, over 25% were seen once. The sequenced sample was PBMCs, obtained before TCRalphabeta/CD19-depleted stem cell transplant. The receptor source for this set is a boy younger than two with Wiskott-Aldrich syndrome, due to receive a stem cell transplant.

The chain carries TRBV7-2 and TRBJ2-3; 10 bases match TRBD2. The V and J ends lost 4 bases and 3 bases, in that order; junction bases with no gene match: 7. The CDR3 sequence is 16 residues long. Germline V gene sequence: CDR1 SGHTA, CDR2 FQGNSA. The CDR3 DNA follows: TGTGCCAGCAGCTCCGGAAGACTAGCGGGTACAGATACGCAGTATTTT. It codes for CASSSGRLAGTDTQYF.

The CDR3 bases are TGCGCCAGCAGCTTACTATCGGGACAAGAGACCCAGTACTTC. Protein sequence: CASSLLSGQETQYF. This sequence joins TRBV5-1 and TRBJ2-5, with D perhaps matching TRBD2 (5 bases). Germline loops: CDR1 SGHRS, CDR2 YFSETQ. This CDR3 is built from 14 residues. V was cut by 2 bases and J by 2 bases, with 10 bases left in between.

There are a few counts of this clonotype. The rearrangement uses TRBV20-1 and TRBJ2-3; no firm D call. Germline CDR1 DFQATT, CDR2 SNEGSKA (reference sequence). Between the trimmed V and J ends, which lost 0 bases and 1 base, there was a span of 11 bases. The length of the CDR3 is 15 residues. The DNA of the CDR3 is TGCAGTGCTAGAGAGTATGCCAGCCGCACAGATACGCAGTATTTT. Translation gives CSAREYASRTDTQYF.

V gene TRBV27 combines with J gene TRBJ2-1; 9 bases are a match to TRBD1. V trimming: 5 bases; J trimming: 7 bases; junction bases outside the gene matches: 12. Germline V CDR1 and CDR2: MNHEY, SMNVEV (reference sequence). This CDR3 has 16 amino acids. CDR3 loop: CASSETGTGSKNEQFF. CDR3 nucleotides: TGTGCCAGCAGTGAAACCGGGACAGGGAGTAAAAATGAGCAGTTCTTC.

The J gene is TRBJ2-3, the V gene TRBV15, with D possibly being TRBD1 (5 bases). The CDR3 loop spans 16 amino acids. From germline, CDR1 is LNHNV and CDR2 YYDKDF (reference sequence). V gave up 0 bases and J gave up 6 bases, with 16 bases separating them. The CDR3 region is CATSRDRVGNRDTQYF. The CDR3 nucleotides read TGTGCCACCAGCAGAGATAGGGTGGGGAACAGGGATACGCAGTATTTT.

The rearrangement uses TRBV15 and TRBJ2-7; tentative D call: TRBD2 (6 bases). The germline V gene encodes CDR1 LNHNV and CDR2 YYDKDF (reference sequence). The V gene lost 5 bases and the J gene lost 0 bases, with 14 bases spanning the gap. The CDR3 length is 15 residues. The CDR3 loop is CATSGKSGFSYEQYF. Here the CDR3 DNA reads TGTGCCACCAGCGGGAAAAGCGGGTTCTCCTACGAGCAGTACTTC.

The chain joins TRBV28 to TRBJ2-7; 9 bases match TRBD2. The CDR3 consists of 18 residues. Per the germline V gene, CDR1 is MDHEN and CDR2 is SYDVKM. V dropped 2 bases and J dropped 2; count of bases not matched to a gene: 13. This CDR3 is CASSLAVAGGPKAYEQYF. In nucleotides, the CDR3 is TGTGCCAGCAGTTTAGCTGTCGCGGGAGGGCCAAAAGCCTACGAGCAGTACTTC.

This clonotype was seen a handful of times. The chain combines TRBV12-3 or TRBV12-4 with TRBJ2-3; 8 nucleotides agree with TRBD1. The V and J ends lost 5 bases and 5 bases, in that order; junction bases with no gene match: 12. This CDR3 contains 16 residues. The CDR3 nucleotides read TGTGCCAGCAGTACCGAGGACAGGGCCCGGGGAGATACGCAGTATTTT. This codes for CASSTEDRARGDTQYF.

This clonotype was found many times. The rearrangement links TRBV28 to TRBJ2-7; D is unresolved. From germline, CDR1 is MDHEN and CDR2 SYDVKM. CDR3 length: 13 residues. The V gene lost 3 bases and the J gene lost 2 bases, with 8 bases spanning the gap. This CDR3 reads CASSFPGTYEQYF. The CDR3 coding sequence is TGTGCCAGCAGTTTTCCTGGCACCTACGAGCAGTACTTC.

The chain is built from TRBV4-1 and TRBJ2-1; D is possibly TRBD2 (6 bases). The length of the CDR3 is 16 residues. Trimming took 2 bases from V and 0 from J, leaving 11 bases between them. Germline assignment: CDR1 MGHRA and CDR2 YSYEKL. Written as DNA, the CDR3 is TGCGCCAGCAGCCAATCGGGGAGGAGCTCCTACAATGAGCAGTTCTTC. Protein sequence: CASSQSGRSSYNEQFF.

CDR3 sequence: CASSLSGQYSNQPQHF. Written as DNA, the CDR3 is TGTGCCAGCAGCCTCTCAGGACAGTATAGCAATCAGCCCCAGCATTTT. This chain uses TRBV7-8 with TRBJ1-5, with a weak D call TRBD1 (6 bases). Trimming pared 5 bases from V and 0 bases from J, leaving 14 bases between. This CDR3 comprises 16 residues. Per germline, CDR1 SGHVS and CDR2 FQNEAQ.

In its sample, this clonotype was seen a few times. V gene TRBV20-1 combines with J gene TRBJ2-1; 8 bases align to TRBD1. CDR3 length equals 16 residues. The J segment lost 3 bases and the V segment lost 2 bases, leaving 9 bases of the junction unmatched. CDR1 is DFQATT, CDR2 SNEGSKA, per germline (reference sequence). Here the CDR3 reads CSARPRDRIIYNEQFF. In DNA, the CDR3 is TGCAGTGCTAGACCCCGGGACAGGATCATCTACAATGAGCAGTTCTTC.

This clonotype occurred a few times. V and J are TRBV5-1 and TRBJ1-1; D call uncertain. The CDR3 covers 14 residues. The V and J ends lost 2 bases and 3 bases respectively, with 11 bases between them. The germline V gene encodes CDR1 SGHRS and CDR2 YFSETQ. CDR3 residues: CASSLGGGDTEAFF. The CDR3 DNA sequence: TGCGCCAGCAGCTTAGGAGGTGGGGACACTGAAGCTTTCTTT.

This clonotype has more than one count but fewer than ten. The V call is TRBV6-5, the J call TRBJ1-2, with D uncertain. The germline CDR1 and CDR2 sequences are MNHEY and SVGAGI. Trimming removed 4 bases at V and 0 bases at J, with 12 bases between. The CDR3 has 15 residues. The CDR3 sequence: CASSFYRIPNYGYTF. The CDR3 bases are TGTGCCAGCAGTTTTTACCGAATACCTAACTATGGCTACACCTTC.

The chain couples TRBV6-1 to TRBJ1-5; 7 nucleotides line up with TRBD1. The V and J ends lost 7 bases and 5 bases, in that order; junction bases with no gene match: 5. Looked up from germline, CDR1 is MNHNS and CDR2 is SASEGT. The CDR3 contains 13 residues. CDR3 protein: CASKKGADQPQHF. The CDR3, as DNA: TGTGCCAGCAAAAAGGGGGCTGATCAGCCCCAGCATTTT.

This clonotype was seen a handful of times. Written as DNA, the CDR3 is TGTGCCACCCAGCTTCCGGGTTTATACAATGAGCAGTTCTTC. Translation gives CATQLPGLYNEQFF. The V gene is TRBV6-1, the J gene TRBJ2-1; D remains unclear. This CDR3 is 14 amino acids long. Germline lookup yields CDR1 MNHNS and CDR2 SASEGT. V lost 10 bases to trimming and J lost 4 bases, with 17 bases between them.

This clonotype was found a few times. In DNA form, the CDR3 reads TGTGCCAGCAGCAGGACAGGGCCCCTGGACTCTAATGAAAAACTGTTTTTT. This encodes CASSRTGPLDSNEKLFF. This chain uses TRBV7-6 with TRBJ1-4, with 8 bases matching TRBD1. This CDR3 contains 17 residues. Looked up from germline, CDR1 is SGHVS and CDR2 is FNYEAQ. V shed 5 bases, J shed 3 bases, and the junction held 11 bases outside the gene matches.

The chain employs TRBV4-1 and TRBJ2-5, with D possibly called TRBD1 or TRBD2 (7 bases each). V lost 1 base and J lost 2, with 26 bases in between. There are 20 residues in the CDR3. Germline CDR1 MGHRA, CDR2 YSYEKL. As DNA, the CDR3 is TGCGCCAGCAGCCAAGTGGTAGGGGGCACGGCTAGCGGAAGTCAAGAGACCCAGTACTTC. Translated, it gives CASSQVVGGTASGSQETQYF.

This chain connects TRBV25-1 to TRBJ2-1, with 7 bases fitting TRBD2. This CDR3 is built from 15 residues. The V and J ends lost 3 bases and 14 bases, in that order; junction bases with no gene match: 16. CDR1 is MGHDK, CDR2 SYGVNS, per germline. CDR3 region: CASSDPTRPGGREFF. The CDR3 DNA sequence: TGTGCCAGCAGTGACCCCACCCGACCTGGCGGGAGAGAGTTCTTC.

This clonotype was counted only a few times. The chain has TRBV7-6 and TRBJ2-7; D is perhaps TRBD2 (6 bases). The V gene's germline CDR1 is SGHVS and CDR2 FNYEAQ. V lost 1 base and J 6 bases, leaving 13 bases between the germline ends. CDR3 length equals 14 residues. This chain's CDR3 is CASSLVGLDCEQYF. For the CDR3, the DNA is TGTGCCAGCAGCTTAGTGGGACTGGACTGCGAGCAGTACTTC.

This clonotype showed up just a few times. The rearrangement uses TRBV20-1 and TRBJ2-7; 8 bases line up with TRBD1. The CDR3 spans 13 residues. V was clipped by 3 bases and J by 2 bases; unmatched bases: 3. Germline CDR1 and CDR2: DFQATT and SNEGSKA (reference sequence). CDR3 nucleotides: TGCAGTGCTAGTGGGACAGGTACCTACGAGCAGTACTTC. Its translation is CSASGTGTYEQYF.

This clonotype has just a few counts. This chain joins TRBV30 and TRBJ2-5, with D perhaps matching TRBD2 (5 bases). V shed 5 bases and J shed 5 bases, with 9 bases lying between them. Per germline, CDR1 GTSNPN and CDR2 SVGIG (reference sequence). CDR3 length: 11 amino acids. As DNA, the CDR3 is TGTGCCTGGGGGCCTAGCGAGACCCAGTACTTC. It is translated as CAWGPSETQYF.

The chain has TRBV7-6 and TRBJ2-1; 11 bases fit TRBD2. Germline CDR1 and CDR2: SGHVS and FNYEAQ. The CDR3 totals 17 residues. The V segment lost 0 bases and the J segment 0 bases; nucleotides outside the gene matches: 1. The CDR3, as DNA: TGTGCCAGCAGCTTAGCGGGGACTAGCGGCTCCTACAATGAGCAGTTCTTC. The encoded protein is CASSLAGTSGSYNEQFF.

This clonotype was detected only a few times. Relative to the germline gene, one junction end is altered; a read error may explain this. This chain connects TRBV4-1 to TRBJ2-7; tentatively, D is TRBD2 (5 bases). CDR3 length: 17 residues. Germline-derived CDR1 and CDR2 are MGHRA and YSYEKL. In DNA, the CDR3 is TGCGTCAGCAGCCAAGACCGAAGGGCACTAGGTTACTACGAGCAGTACTTC. The encoded protein is CVSSQDRRALGYYEQYF.

The chain carries TRBV6-1 and TRBJ1-5, with D possibly TRBD1 on 5 matching bases. V was cut by 5 bases and J by 2 bases, with 16 bases left in between. Germline CDR1 and CDR2: MNHNS and SASEGT. The CDR3 runs 16 residues. CDR3: CASSPRGRGRNQPQHF. In nucleotides, the CDR3 is TGTGCCAGCAGTCCCCGGGGGAGAGGTCGCAATCAGCCCCAGCATTTT.

The rearrangement uses TRBV19 and TRBJ2-1, with 8 bases fitting TRBD2. This CDR3 spans 15 amino acids. Germline-derived CDR1 and CDR2 are LNHDA and SQIVND (reference sequence). V trimming: 1 base; J trimming: 8 bases; junction bases outside the gene matches: 7. CDR3: CASSIAGGPLDEQFF. In DNA, the CDR3 is TGTGCCAGTAGTATAGCGGGAGGGCCGTTGGATGAGCAGTTCTTC.

In its sample, this clonotype was seen many times. A junction end diverges from the germline sequence, so it may reflect a read error. The genes are TRBV5-1 and TRBJ2-3; unclear D gene. The CDR3 is 11 residues long. The V gene's germline CDR1 is SGHRS and CDR2 YFSETQ. The CDR3 is CASSFRDTQYF. The CDR3 DNA is TGTGCCAGCAGCTTCAGGGATACGCAGTATTTT.

This clonotype was seen more than once but under ten times. The chain links TRBV2 to TRBJ2-1; D is ambiguous. CDR3 size: 15 residues. With 5 bases removed from V and 4 bases from J, the gap between germline ends came to 15 bases. The germline gives CDR1 SNHLY, CDR2 FYNNEI. The CDR3 sequence: CASSIASATYNEQFF. The CDR3 nucleotides are TGTGCCAGCAGTATCGCCAGCGCCACATACAATGAGCAGTTCTTC.

The chain combines TRBV5-6 with TRBJ2-7; tentative D call: TRBD2 (5 bases). V dropped 1 base and J dropped 7 bases, with 15 bases sitting between them. The CDR3 spans 14 residues. Germline CDR1 SGHDT, CDR2 YYEEEE. The CDR3 loop reads CASSLIPGSGEQYF. CDR3 DNA: TGTGCCAGCAGCTTGATCCCGGGATCGGGAGAGCAGTACTTC.

This sequence joins TRBV20-1 and TRBJ1-5, with 9 bases lining up with TRBD1. Germline V gene data show CDR1 as DFQATT and CDR2 as SNEGSKA (reference sequence). The V and J ends lost 5 bases and 7 bases, in that order; junction bases with no gene match: 9. The CDR3 contains 14 residues. The DNA for the CDR3 is TGCAGTGCTCGCTTTGGGACAGGGAAACAGCCCCAGCATTTT. It yields the protein CSARFGTGKQPQHF.

This chain uses TRBV18 with TRBJ1-1, with D perhaps TRBD1 (5 bases). In germline, CDR1 is KGHSH, CDR2 LQKENI. This CDR3 comprises 15 residues. V was cut by 2 bases and J by 7 bases, with 17 bases left in between. The CDR3 region has the DNA TGTGCCAGCTCACCATGGGACTTGGATAGCAGTGAAGCTTTCTTT. As protein: CASSPWDLDSSEAFF.

The rearrangement uses TRBV11-2 and TRBJ1-1; unclear D gene. The germline V gene encodes CDR1 SGHAT and CDR2 FQNNGV. This CDR3 comprises 13 residues. V lost 5 bases and J lost 3, with 10 bases in between. CDR3 sequence: CASSPRLYTEAFF. CDR3 nucleotide sequence: TGTGCCAGCAGCCCCAGACTCTACACTGAAGCTTTCTTT.